This T cell receptor (beta chain) was observed in a study of post-analysis software for immune sequencing data. cDNA libraries for TCR beta contained unique molecular identifiers. When about 0.85 to 11 million T cells were used, they gave about 550,000 cDNA molecules. A single record per CDR3 protein comes from TCRdb applying MiXCR to the PCR reads. The data show about 540,000 distinct CDR3 sequences, with roughly 34% seen just once and approximately 5.4% held by the top ten. Study conclusions and caveats: TRBV segments more frequent in patients than in controls numbered about 5 and included TRBV5-6, TRBV5-1 and TRBV20-1. Multiple sclerosis patients had significantly lower normalized Chao1 diversity than controls.

In its sample, this clonotype was seen once. Antigen unknown. One end of the junction varies from germline; a read error may be responsible. The CDR3 runs 12 residues. This clonotype was sampled from a girl aged 2 to 17 with multiple sclerosis. The rearrangement links TRBV12-3 or TRBV12-4 to TRBJ2-1, with 8 bases matching TRBD2. Sequenced material: blood. In DNA form, the CDR3 reads TGTGCCAGCAGAGGACTAGCCAATGAGGAGTTCTTC. Amino acid sequence: CASRGLANEEFF.